This T cell receptor beta chain is from a study of cytomegalovirus exposure and HLA in healthy donors. In the PCR, 60 Vbeta and 13 Jbeta primers were used. The repertoire was sequenced with immunoSEQ multiplex PCR; TCRdb's copy has only in-frame clones and lacks some. Of roughly 150,000 clones in the sample, roughly 67% were seen once. This clone was picked up one time. CDR3 size: 14 residues. The germline V gene has CDR1 SNHLY and CDR2 FYNNEI. V lost 8 bases and J 0 bases, leaving 11 bases between the germline ends. The chain links TRBV2 to TRBJ2-1; D gene ambiguous. This TCR came from a woman in her late teens or twenties in good health and CMV-seropositive. Input material: PBMCs. The CDR3 DNA sequence: TGTGCCAGCGAAAGAGGAGACTCCTACAATGAGCAGTTCTTC. Protein sequence: CASERGDSYNEQFF.